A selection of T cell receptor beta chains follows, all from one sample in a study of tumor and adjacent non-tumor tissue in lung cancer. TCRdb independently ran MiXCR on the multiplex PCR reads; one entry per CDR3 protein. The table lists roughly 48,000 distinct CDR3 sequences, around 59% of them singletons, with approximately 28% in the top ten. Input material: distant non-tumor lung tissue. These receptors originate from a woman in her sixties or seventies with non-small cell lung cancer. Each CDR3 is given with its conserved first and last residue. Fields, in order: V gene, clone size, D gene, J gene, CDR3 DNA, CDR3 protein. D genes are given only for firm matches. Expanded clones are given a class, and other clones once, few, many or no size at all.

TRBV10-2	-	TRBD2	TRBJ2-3	TGCGCCAGCAGATTGACGCCTAGCGGCCTCACAGATACGCAGTATTTT	CASRLTPSGLTDTQYF
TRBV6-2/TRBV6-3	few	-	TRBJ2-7	TGTGCCAGCAGTCCCTCCTACGAGCGGTACTTC	CASSPSYERYF
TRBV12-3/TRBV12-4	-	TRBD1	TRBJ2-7	TGTGCCAGCAGTTCCCAGACAGGGACATACGAGCAGTACTTC	CASSSQTGTYEQYF
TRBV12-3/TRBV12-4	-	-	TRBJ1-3	TGTGCCAGCAGTTTCGGCCAGGAAGGAAACTCCATATATTTT	CASSFGQEGNSIYF
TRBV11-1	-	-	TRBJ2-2	TGTGCCAGCAGCTTAGCGCTCGGGGGTTCACACACCAGGGAGCTGTTTTTT	CASSLALGGSHTRELFF
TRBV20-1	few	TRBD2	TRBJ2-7	TGCAGTGCTAGCAAGCCGGGACTAGCGGGAGAGAAGATCTCCTACGAGCAGTACTTC	CSASKPGLAGEKISYEQYF
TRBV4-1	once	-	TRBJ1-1	TGCCCCAGCAGCCACAGTACAGAGAACACTGAAGCTTTCTTT	CPSSHSTENTEAFF
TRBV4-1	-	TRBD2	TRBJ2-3	TGTGCCGGCAGCCAACAAGAGCGGGAGTATACGCAGTATTTT	CAGSQQEREYTQYF
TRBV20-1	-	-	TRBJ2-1	TGCAGTGCTAGGAGGCTATCCAATGAGCAGTCCTTC	CSARRLSNEQSF
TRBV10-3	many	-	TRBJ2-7	TGTGCCATCGCCACGGGAGAGGGGGCCTACGAGCAGTACTTC	CAIATGEGAYEQYF
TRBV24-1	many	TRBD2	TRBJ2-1	TGTGCCACCAGTGACCCTGACTATAGCGGGAGGCCCTACAATGAGCAGTTCTTC	CATSDPDYSGRPYNEQFF
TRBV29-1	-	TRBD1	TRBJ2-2	TGCTGCGTAGGGACAGGGTGTTCCACCGGGGAGCTGTTTTTT	CCVGTGCSTGELFF
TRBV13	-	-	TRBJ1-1	TGTGCCAGCAGCCCCGGGACAAACAACACTGGAGCTTTCTTT	CASSPGTNNTGAFF
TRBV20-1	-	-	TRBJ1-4	TGCAGTGCGCGGGCCAGCGCATCCGGGAGTGAAAAACTGTTTTTT	CSARASASGSEKLFF
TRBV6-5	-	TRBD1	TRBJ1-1	TGTGCCAACGGAGGGACAGGGTTCGATAACACTGAAGCTTTCTTT	CANGGTGFDNTEAFF
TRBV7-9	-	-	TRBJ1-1	TGTGCCAGCAGCCCGCAGGGTTGGGGCTTCACTGAAGCTTTCTTT	CASSPQGWGFTEAFF
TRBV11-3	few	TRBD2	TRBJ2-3	TGTACCAGCAGCTCAGATGGACTAGCGGGAGATACGCAGTATTTT	CTSSSDGLAGDTQYF
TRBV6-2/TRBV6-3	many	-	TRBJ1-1	TGTGCCAGCAGTTACTCGGAGACTGAAGCTTTCTTT	CASSYSETEAFF
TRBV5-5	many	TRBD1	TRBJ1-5	TGTGCGACACCCCGGCATTACGTAGGGACAGGGGGGAGTACGGGCAATCAGCCCCAGCATTTT	CATPRHYVGTGGSTGNQPQHF
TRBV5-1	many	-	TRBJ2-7	TGCGCCAGCAGCTCCCTCAGTGACTACGAGCAGTACTTC	CASSSLSDYEQYF
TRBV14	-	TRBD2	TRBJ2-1	TGTGCCAGCAGCACGGGACTAGCGGGATGGGATGAGCAGTTCTTC	CASSTGLAGWDEQFF
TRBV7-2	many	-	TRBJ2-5	TGTGCCAGCAGCTTAGAATTAAGGCTAGGGCAAGAGACCCAGTACTTC	CASSLELRLGQETQYF
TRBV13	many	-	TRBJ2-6	TGTGCCAGCGAGGGTTATGGGGCCAACGTCCTGACTTTC	CASEGYGANVLTF
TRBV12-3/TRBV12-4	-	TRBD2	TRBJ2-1	TGTGCCAGTCACGGGACTAGCGTCTACGATGAGCGGTTCTTC	CASHGTSVYDERFF
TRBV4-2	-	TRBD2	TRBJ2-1	TGTGCCAGCAGCCCGCTCAGTGGGGGACTAGCGTTTGAGAATGAGCAGTTCTTC	CASSPLSGGLAFENEQFF
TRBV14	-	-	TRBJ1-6	TGTGCCAGGAGCCCCAAGGGCTATAATTCACCCCTCCACTTT	CARSPKGYNSPLHF
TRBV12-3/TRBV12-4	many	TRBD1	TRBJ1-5	TGTGCCAGCAGCTTGACAGGGTTTCAGCCCCAGCATTTT	CASSLTGFQPQHF
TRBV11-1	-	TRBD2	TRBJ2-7	TGTGCTAGCAGCTTGACTAGCGGGAGTAACGAGCAATACTTC	CASSLTSGSNEQYF
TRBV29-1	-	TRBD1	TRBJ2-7	TGCAGCGTGGGCAGGACAGGGAGCGGCGAGCAGTACTTC	CSVGRTGSGEQYF
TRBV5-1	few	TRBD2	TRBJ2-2	TGCGCCAGCAGCAGCGGGCTAGCGGGAGTCACCGGGGAGCTGTTTTTT	CASSSGLAGVTGELFF
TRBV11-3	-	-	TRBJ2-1	TGTGCCAGCAACTTAGAGTTGACTAGTGGGAGCCACAATGAGCAGTTCTTC	CASNLELTSGSHNEQFF
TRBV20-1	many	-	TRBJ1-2	TGCAGTGCTAGCCAGTCAGGGGCGAACTATGGCTACACCTTC	CSASQSGANYGYTF
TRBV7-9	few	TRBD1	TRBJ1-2	TGTGCCAGCAGCTTAGGACAGGGTACCCATTATGGCTACACCTTC	CASSLGQGTHYGYTF
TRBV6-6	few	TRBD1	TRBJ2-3	TGTGCCGGCAGTTCCGGGACAGGGGGTGCATATACGCGGTATTTT	CAGSSGTGGAYTRYF
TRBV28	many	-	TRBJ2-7	TGTGCCAGCAGTCTTGACTACGAGCAGTACTTC	CASSLDYEQYF
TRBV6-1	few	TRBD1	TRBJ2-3	TGTTCCAGCAGGGACAACCGGGACAGGGGAGATACGCAGCACTTT	CSSRDNRDRGDTQHF
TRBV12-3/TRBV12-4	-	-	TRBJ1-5	TGTGCCAGCAGTGCAAAGACAGGAGGCGTTAATAAGTCCCAGCATTTT	CASSAKTGGVNKSQHF
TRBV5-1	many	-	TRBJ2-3	TGCGCCAGCAGCTATTCTCCGGGAACCGTTAGGGATACGCAGTATTTT	CASSYSPGTVRDTQYF
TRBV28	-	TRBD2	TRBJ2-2	TGTGCCAGCACTAGCGGGAGCATAGCGAACACCGGGGAGCTATTTTTT	CASTSGSIANTGELFF
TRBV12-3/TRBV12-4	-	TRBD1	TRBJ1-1	TGTGCCAGCTGCCACAGACAGGGGTCGAACACTGAAGCTTTCTTT	CASCHRQGSNTEAFF
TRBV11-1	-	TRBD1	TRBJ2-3	TGTACCAGCAGCTCGGACAGGGAGGCAGGTACGCAGTATTTT	CTSSSDREAGTQYF
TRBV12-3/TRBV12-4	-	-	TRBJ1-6	TGTGGCAGCAGTGTCCAGGGTTCACCCCTCCACTTT	CGSSVQGSPLHF
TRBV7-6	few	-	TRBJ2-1	TGTGCCAGCAGCTTATCGGTGCGGGACAATGAGCAGTTCTTC	CASSLSVRDNEQFF
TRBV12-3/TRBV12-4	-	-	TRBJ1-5	TGTGCCAGTAGAGCAAAGACGGGGGGCGTTAATCAGCCCCAGCATTTT	CASRAKTGGVNQPQHF
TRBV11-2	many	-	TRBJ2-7	TGTGCCAGCAGCCCCGGCACTTACTACGAGCAGTACTTC	CASSPGTYYEQYF
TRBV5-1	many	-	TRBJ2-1	TGCGCCAGCAGCTTGCGGGGGGCGGAATTAGAGCAGTTCTTC	CASSLRGAELEQFF
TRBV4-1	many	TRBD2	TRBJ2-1	TGCGCCAGCAGCAAAGGTACTAGCGGGAGAGGGAATGAGCAGTTCTTC	CASSKGTSGRGNEQFF
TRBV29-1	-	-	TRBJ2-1	TGCAGCTTCAAACGGGGATTTGGGAATGAGCAGTTCTTC	CSFKRGFGNEQFF
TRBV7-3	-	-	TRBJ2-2	TGTGCCAGCAACTTAACCCCTAGCGTGAGGAACACCGGGGAGCTGCTTTTT	CASNLTPSVRNTGELLF
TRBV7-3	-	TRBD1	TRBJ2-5	TGTGCCAGCAGCATCAGGGGACAGGGGTCGGAGACCCAGTACTTC	CASSIRGQGSETQYF
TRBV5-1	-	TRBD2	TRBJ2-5	TGCGCCAGCAGCGGAGCGGGAGCGTTCCAAGAGACCCAGTACTTC	CASSGAGAFQETQYF
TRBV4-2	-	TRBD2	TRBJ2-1	TGTGTCAGCAGCCCAGGGGCGGGACTAGCGTCTTACAATGAGCAGTTCTTC	CVSSPGAGLASYNEQFF
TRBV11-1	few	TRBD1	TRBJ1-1	TGTGCCGGCAGCCAGGACAGGGTCTATGAAGCTTTCTTT	CAGSQDRVYEAFF